Listed below are T cell receptor beta chains from one sample, sequenced in a study of cytomegalovirus exposure and HLA in healthy donors. Method: immunoSEQ multiplex PCR; TCRdb's copy keeps in-frame clones and lacks some. The sample includes 150,000 to 250,000 clones, about three quarters seen only once; the top ten take roughly 1.2%. Sequencing was carried out using PBMCs. The source is a woman aged 25-40 years in good health and CMV-seronegative. The CDR3 runs from the conserved cysteine through the conserved F or W. Fields, in order: J gene, D gene, V gene, clone size, CDR3 DNA, CDR3 protein. The D gene is left open where the match is weak. Only part of the rows carry a size: once, few, many, or a class if the clone is expanded.

TRBJ1-2 - TRBV27 - TGTGCCAGCAGTTTCTCAGGGGATCAAGTTGGTGGCTACACCTTC CASSFSGDQVGGYTF
TRBJ2-5 - TRBV5-4 - TGTGCCAGCAGGGCCAGTGACAAATCCCAAGAGACCCAGTACTTC CASRASDKSQETQYF
TRBJ2-7 TRBD2 TRBV28 - TGTGCCAGCAGGACTAGCGGGGGGGGATCCTACGAGCAGTACTTC CASRTSGGGSYEQYF
TRBJ2-2 - TRBV5-1 - TGCGCCAGCAGCTTTAGGGGCGAAGCGAACACCGGGGAGCTGTTTTTT CASSFRGEANTGELFF
TRBJ2-7 - TRBV6-6 - TGTGCCAGCAGTTACTCGAGGGACTACGAGCAGTACTTC CASSYSRDYEQYF
TRBJ2-2 TRBD1 TRBV12-5 - TGTGCTAGTGGCAAGCCCTCGGGACAGGGGGACACCGGGGAGCTGTTTTTT CASGKPSGQGDTGELFF
TRBJ2-7 TRBD1 TRBV19 - TGTGCCAGTAGCACTCTCGGGACAGCCTACTACGAGCAGTACTTC CASSTLGTAYYEQYF
TRBJ1-1 - TRBV5-1 many TGCGCCAGCAGAAGGGAGACCGAAGCTTTCTTT CASRRETEAFF
TRBJ2-1 TRBD1 TRBV30 - TGTGCCTGGCTAAGTAACCGGGACAGGGGATACAATGAGCAGTTCTTC CAWLSNRDRGYNEQFF
TRBJ1-2 - TRBV6-5 - TGTGCCAGCAGGGGGAGCGGGGGGCGCGGCTATGGCTACACCTTC CASRGSGGRGYGYTF
TRBJ1-4 - TRBV7-9 - TGTGCCAGCAGCTTTGCAGGGGAGAATGAAAAACTGTTTTTT CASSFAGENEKLFF
TRBJ2-7 - TRBV5-1 few TGCGCCAGCAGCTCGGACTACACCTACGAGCAGTACTTC CASSSDYTYEQYF
TRBJ2-3 - TRBV6-5 - TGTGCCAGCAGTCATACAGGGTCGCCAGATACGCAGTATTTT CASSHTGSPDTQYF
TRBJ2-5 TRBD1 TRBV7-8 - TGTGCCAGCAGCTTAGGACAGGGCAACATGGAGACCCAGTACTTC CASSLGQGNMETQYF
TRBJ1-4 TRBD1 TRBV5-1 - TGCGCCAGCAGCTTGGATGGACAGGGACGGGAAAAACTGTTTTTT CASSLDGQGREKLFF
TRBJ1-1 TRBD1 TRBV6-5 - TGTGCCAGCAGTTACTCTCCGGGACAGCTCGCTGAAGCTTTCTTT CASSYSPGQLAEAFF
TRBJ1-5 - TRBV11-3 few TGTGCCAGCAGCTTATCAGGGCCTCCTCAGCCCCAGCATTTT CASSLSGPPQPQHF
TRBJ1-2 - TRBV14 - TGTGCCAGCAGCTATCGACAGATCTATGGCTACACCTTC CASSYRQIYGYTF
TRBJ1-3 TRBD1 TRBV7-9 - TGTGCCAGCAGCTACCAGGGGGCGGGAAACACCATATATTTT CASSYQGAGNTIYF
TRBJ2-5 - TRBV2 - TGTGCCAGCAGAAAACAGGGAACTCGGGAGACCCAGTACTTC CASRKQGTRETQYF
TRBJ1-3 - TRBV5-8 - TGTGCCAGCAGCTTGGAAGCCAGTAACAGGGCGAACACCATATATTTT CASSLEASNRANTIYF
TRBJ1-6 TRBD1 TRBV28 - TGTGCCAGCAGTTTATCGGCAGGGGGCTCACCCCTCCACTTT CASSLSAGGSPLHF
TRBJ2-1 - TRBV7-9 once TGTGCCAGCAGCCCGGGACTGACTTACAATGAGCAGTTCTTC CASSPGLTYNEQFF
TRBJ1-2 TRBD1 TRBV7-9 - TGTGCCAGCAGCTTAGCGCGACAGGGCCTTCCCTATGGCTACACCTTC CASSLARQGLPYGYTF
TRBJ2-2 - TRBV30 once TGTGCCTGGAGGGGGGAGGTTTGGGCCGGGGAGCTGTTTTTT CAWRGEVWAGELFF
TRBJ2-3 TRBD2 TRBV7-2 once TGTGCCAGCAGAAGCCGACTAGCGGGGCTGGCAGATACGCAGTATTTT CASRSRLAGLADTQYF
TRBJ1-1 TRBD1 TRBV30 once TGTGCCTGGAGTGCGGGAATCGACAGGGTGTATGAAGCTTTCTTT CAWSAGIDRVYEAFF
TRBJ2-7 TRBD2 TRBV29-1 - TGCAGCGTTGATCCCGCGGGAGGATCCTACGAGCAGTACTTC CSVDPAGGSYEQYF
TRBJ1-2 - TRBV19 - TGTGCCAGTAGTATAGGGGGCAGGAACTATGGCTACACCTTC CASSIGGRNYGYTF